This T cell receptor (beta chain) was sequenced in a study of control samples from healthy donors and cancer patients. V was pared by 2 bases and J by 1 base, with 8 bases of the junction left unmatched. Germline lookup yields CDR1 WNHNN and CDR2 SYGVQD (reference sequence). The CDR3 sequence is 17 residues long. There are a few counts of this clone. Some clones are missing from TCRdb's copy, which holds only in-frame ones; the method was immunoSEQ multiplex PCR. The sample includes 55,000 to 75,000 clones, 80% to 90% of them seen just once. The sequence was obtained from a woman aged 45 to 65 with head and neck cancer. The chain recombines TRBV10-1 with TRBJ1-5; 7 bases fit TRBD1. Sequencing was performed on PBMCs. The CDR3 is CASSEVEGARSNQPQHF. The CDR3 nucleotides are TGCGCCAGCAGTGAGGTGGAGGGGGCTCGAAGCAATCAGCCCCAGCATTTT.